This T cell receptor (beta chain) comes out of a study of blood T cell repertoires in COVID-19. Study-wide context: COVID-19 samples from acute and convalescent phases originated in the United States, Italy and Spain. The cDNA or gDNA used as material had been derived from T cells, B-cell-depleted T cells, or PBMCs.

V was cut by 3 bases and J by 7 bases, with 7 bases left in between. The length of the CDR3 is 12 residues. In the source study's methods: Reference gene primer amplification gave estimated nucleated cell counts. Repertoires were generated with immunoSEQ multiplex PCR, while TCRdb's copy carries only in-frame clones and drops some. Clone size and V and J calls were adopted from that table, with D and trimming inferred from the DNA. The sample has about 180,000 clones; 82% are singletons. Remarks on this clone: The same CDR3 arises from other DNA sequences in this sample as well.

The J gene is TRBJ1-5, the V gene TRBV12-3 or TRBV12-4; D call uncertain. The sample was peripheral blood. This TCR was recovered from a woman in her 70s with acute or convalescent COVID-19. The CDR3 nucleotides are TGTGCCAGCAGTTTCCCGGGACAGCCCCAGCATTTT. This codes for CASSFPGQPQHF.